This TCR beta chain was profiled in a study of PD-1 blockade in classical Hodgkin lymphoma. The repertoire was sequenced with immunoSEQ multiplex PCR; TCRdb's copy has only in-frame clones and lacks some. Of some 38,000 clones listed, 76% are singletons. Brentuximab vedotin exposure varied, and every patient relapsed after autologous stem cell transplantation. This clone appeared a single time. The CDR3 length is 19 residues. The chain has TRBV21-1 and TRBJ1-4; TRBD1 was called by the table and not checked on the DNA. TRBV21-1 is listed as a pseudogene. The source material was peripheral blood mononuclear cells (PBMCs), sampled at baseline. The TCR comes from a human donor with classical Hodgkin lymphoma. CDR3 in DNA: TGTGCCAGCAGCAAAAGGGGGTGGGGTACCGCAGCAACTAATGAAAAACTGTTTTTT. This codes for CASSKRGWGTAATNEKLFF.